This is a list of T cell receptor beta chains from one sample in a study of blood T cell repertoires in COVID-19. The assay was immunoSEQ multiplex PCR, and TCRdb's table has in-frame clones only and misses some. Of around 99,000 clones listed, approximately 80% are singletons. The sample taken for sequencing was peripheral blood. The receptors here all came from an elderly woman with active or convalescent COVID-19. CDR3s include the opening cysteine and the closing phenylalanine or tryptophan. D genes are given only for firm matches. Only some rows state a clone size, as once, few, many or a class for expanded clones.

DNA,CDR3,size,D,J,V
TGTGCCAGCAGTTTTTCCCAGGGGAACTATGGCTACACCTTC,CASSFSQGNYGYTF,NA,NA,TRBJ1-2,TRBV28
TGTGCCAGCAGCCACCTCGAGAATTCACCCCTCCACTTT,CASSHLENSPLHF,NA,NA,TRBJ1-6,TRBV7-8
TGTGCCACCAGCAGAGTGGCAGGGGTAGATGAAAAACTGTTTTTT,CATSRVAGVDEKLFF,NA,NA,TRBJ1-4,TRBV15
TGTGCCAGCAGCCAAGGTTTAGAACAGTACTTC,CASSQGLEQYF,NA,NA,TRBJ2-7,TRBV3-1/TRBV3-2
TGTGCCAGCAGTTTATCTAGTTCCGATGAGCAGTTCTTC,CASSLSSSDEQFF,NA,NA,TRBJ2-1,TRBV27
TGTGCCAGCAGTACTTCACTAGCGGCAACCTACGAGCAGTACTTC,CASSTSLAATYEQYF,NA,TRBD2,TRBJ2-7,TRBV6-5
TGTGCCAGCAGCCTAAACTACGAGCAGTACTTC,CASSLNYEQYF,NA,NA,TRBJ2-7,TRBV3-1/TRBV3-2
TGTGCCACCAGTGATCCCGGACAGCCCAATCAGCCCCAGCATTTT,CATSDPGQPNQPQHF,NA,NA,TRBJ1-5,TRBV24-1
TGTGCCAGCAGCCAAGTTCTTAGCAGAATGGAGACCCAGTACTTC,CASSQVLSRMETQYF,NA,NA,TRBJ2-5,TRBV14
TGCGCCAGCAGACTGGATCCCGGACAGCACTACGAGCAGTACTTC,CASRLDPGQHYEQYF,NA,NA,TRBJ2-7,TRBV5-1
TGCGCCAGCAGCCCGGGACAGGTAGGCTACAATGAGCAGTTCTTC,CASSPGQVGYNEQFF,NA,TRBD1,TRBJ2-1,TRBV5-1
TGTGCCAGCAGAAAGACGTTTTATCCGGGTAACACCGGGGAGCTGTTTTTT,CASRKTFYPGNTGELFF,NA,NA,TRBJ2-2,TRBV27
TGTGCCAGCTCACCTACATCGAACACTGAAGCTTTCTTT,CASSPTSNTEAFF,few,NA,TRBJ1-1,TRBV18
TGTGCCAGTAGTAGGGACACACGGGGCAATCAGCCCCAGCATTTT,CASSRDTRGNQPQHF,few,NA,TRBJ1-5,TRBV19
TGCGCCAGCAGCGAGGGGAACACTGAAGCTTTCTTT,CASSEGNTEAFF,NA,NA,TRBJ1-1,TRBV5-1
TGCGCCAGCAGCTTGGTACAGGGAAGACGTTCACCCCTCCACTTT,CASSLVQGRRSPLHF,NA,NA,TRBJ1-6,TRBV5-1
TGTGCCAGTTTCGAGGGGGCTGGCGAGCAGTACTTC,CASFEGAGEQYF,NA,TRBD1,TRBJ2-7,TRBV28
TGTGCCAGCAGCCAAGGAGGAATTAGCAGTGCCTACAATGAGCAGTTCTTC,CASSQGGISSAYNEQFF,NA,NA,TRBJ2-1,TRBV4-2
TGTGCCAGCAAGCGCGGGGGCTCTTACACCGGGGAGCTGTTTTTT,CASKRGGSYTGELFF,NA,NA,TRBJ2-2,TRBV3-1/TRBV3-2
TGTGCCAGCAGGAAGGACAGGACCTACGAGCAGTACTTC,CASRKDRTYEQYF,NA,TRBD1,TRBJ2-7,TRBV2
TGTGCCAGCAGCTTAATGGGACAGTATGAAAAACTGTTTTTT,CASSLMGQYEKLFF,NA,TRBD1,TRBJ1-4,TRBV7-9
TGTGCCAGCAGCGTAGATGCGGGGGTGGGCGGGGAGCTGTTTTTT,CASSVDAGVGGELFF,many,TRBD2,TRBJ2-2,TRBV9
TGTGCCAGCAGTTTGCGGGACGGCTCTGGCTACACCTTC,CASSLRDGSGYTF,NA,NA,TRBJ1-2,TRBV6-2/TRBV6-3
TGTGCCAGCAGCTCCCACCCGACAGGGGGGGTTGAAAAACTGTTTTTT,CASSSHPTGGVEKLFF,NA,TRBD1,TRBJ1-4,TRBV11-2
TGTGCCAGCAGTTCAACCGGGACTAGCGGTTACAATGAGCAGTTCTTC,CASSSTGTSGYNEQFF,few,TRBD2,TRBJ2-1,TRBV28
TGTGCCAGCAGGGGGGCGACCATATATTTT,CASRGATIYF,NA,NA,TRBJ1-3,TRBV4-2
TGCGCCAGCAGCTTCGACACGTTAGTCTCCTACGAGCAGTACTTC,CASSFDTLVSYEQYF,NA,NA,TRBJ2-7,TRBV5-1
TGTGCCAGCAGGGGGGGGGTAGTGCCGAACACTGAAGCTTTCTTT,CASRGGVVPNTEAFF,NA,NA,TRBJ1-1,TRBV28
TGTGCCAGCTCCCCAACTAGGGTGGGTAGGGATGAGCAGTTCTTC,CASSPTRVGRDEQFF,NA,NA,TRBJ2-1,TRBV18
TGTGCCAGCTCACCACTCAGGACATTGGATAGCAATCAGCCCCAGCATTTT,CASSPLRTLDSNQPQHF,few,NA,TRBJ1-5,TRBV18
TGCGCCAGCAGCTCCGGGGGGGGACAAACCTACGAGCAGTACTTC,CASSSGGGQTYEQYF,NA,TRBD2,TRBJ2-7,TRBV5-1
TGTGCCAGCAGCTCAGGAATAAATCAGCCCCAGCATTTT,CASSSGINQPQHF,NA,NA,TRBJ1-5,TRBV11-2
TGTGCCAGCTCACCAGCGGTCAAGAACACTGAAGCTTTCTTT,CASSPAVKNTEAFF,NA,NA,TRBJ1-1,TRBV18
TGTGCCATCAGTGATCCCGGGACAGGGGTTAAGACCCAGTACTTC,CAISDPGTGVKTQYF,NA,TRBD1,TRBJ2-5,TRBV10-3
TGTGCCAGTAGTATAGATAGATATAATCAGCCCCAGCATTTT,CASSIDRYNQPQHF,NA,NA,TRBJ1-5,TRBV19
TGTGCCAGCAGCCTACGGACAACGACTGAAGCTTTCTTT,CASSLRTTTEAFF,once,NA,TRBJ1-1,TRBV3-1/TRBV3-2
TGTGCCAGCAGTTCGCGGTTGGAGGAGCAGTACTTC,CASSSRLEEQYF,NA,NA,TRBJ2-7,TRBV28
TGTGCCAGCAAACAGGGGGCTGGGGACACCGGGGAGCTGTTTTTT,CASKQGAGDTGELFF,few,TRBD1,TRBJ2-2,TRBV6-5
TGTGCCAGCAGCAAACTCCGGGACAAGGGGAGCGATGAGCAGTTCTTC,CASSKLRDKGSDEQFF,NA,NA,TRBJ2-1,TRBV7-3
TGTGCCAGCAGCTTAAGCGCAGGGGGCCGCAACACTGAAGCTTTCTTT,CASSLSAGGRNTEAFF,NA,TRBD1,TRBJ1-1,TRBV7-8
TGTGCCATCAGTCCGGGACAGGAAGGTTCACCCCTCCACTTT,CAISPGQEGSPLHF,NA,TRBD1,TRBJ1-6,TRBV10-3